These 9 T cell receptor beta chains share one sample of origin, sequenced in a study of early T cells in non-severe SARS-CoV-2 infection. In TCRdb, the 5' RACE reads were re-called with MiXCR into one record per CDR3 protein. Seen here are tens of thousands of distinct CDR3 sequences, around 6% observed once, and the top ten hold under 5%. The source material was whole blood. The receptors originated from an adult who was a healthcare worker with PCR-confirmed SARS-CoV-2 infection or an uninfected control (not recorded which).

This clonotype has a count of ten or more. The rearrangement joins TRBV12-3 or TRBV12-4 to TRBJ2-7; D gene uncertain. The CDR3 covers 11 residues. V dropped 1 base and J dropped 6 bases, with 4 bases sitting between them. CDR3 nucleotides: TGTGCCAGCAGTTTAGGGCCCGAGCAGTACTTC. Translating gives CASSLGPEQYF.

In this sample, this clonotype turned up many times. This chain connects TRBV11-2 to TRBJ2-7; TRBD1 is a possible D gene (6 bases). The CDR3 loop spans 14 amino acids. CDR1 and CDR2 from the germline V gene are SGHAT and FQNNGV. With 6 bases removed from V and 1 base from J, the gap between germline ends came to 13 bases. The CDR3, as DNA: TGTGCCAGCAGTTCGCATACAGGGTCCTACGAGCAGTACTTC. Its translation: CASSSHTGSYEQYF.

The table lists this clonotype with many counts. V usage is TRBV5-5 and J usage is TRBJ1-5, with D unresolved. CDR3 size: 16 residues. V lost 4 bases, J lost 5 bases, and 19 bases lay in between. The germline CDR1 and CDR2 sequences are SGHKS and YYEKEE (reference sequence). Here the CDR3 reads CASSETGQTWDQPQHF. Written as DNA, the CDR3 is TGTGCCAGCAGCGAAACCGGGCAGACATGGGATCAGCCCCAGCATTTT. Drawing the rest from reference TRBV5-5 and TRBJ1-5, the complete variable domain is DAGVTQSPTHLIKTRGQQVTLRCSPISGHKSVSWYQQVLGQGPQFIFQYYEKEERGRGNFPDRFSARQFPNYSSELNVNALLLGDSALYLCASSETGQTWDQPQHFGDGTRLSIL.

At least ten counts were recorded for this clonotype. Here the CDR3 reads CASSLVLGGTTQGEQYF. In DNA, the CDR3 is TGTGCCAGCAGCTTAGTGCTAGGGGGGACCACCCAGGGAGAGCAGTACTTC. The chain recombines TRBV7-2 with TRBJ2-7; the D gene could be TRBD1 or TRBD2 (6 bases each). V gave up 1 base and J gave up 7 bases, with 23 bases separating them. Germline CDR1 is SGHTA and CDR2 is FQGNSA. The CDR3 spans 17 residues.

In its sample, this clonotype was seen many times. This rearrangement joins TRBV11-3 to TRBJ2-1; D may correspond to TRBD1 or TRBD2 (5 bases each). This CDR3 contains 15 residues. Germline V lookup: CDR1 SGHNT, CDR2 YENEEA. V was cut by 3 bases and J by 5 bases, with 14 bases left in between. The CDR3 is CASSFDGAINNEQFF. CDR3 sequence (DNA): TGTGCCAGCAGCTTCGACGGGGCGATAAACAATGAGCAGTTCTTC.

This clonotype was seen at least ten times. The rearrangement links TRBV6-2 or TRBV6-3 to TRBJ2-5; perhaps TRBD2 as D (6 bases). The CDR3 spans 15 residues. Germline loops: CDR1 MNHEY, CDR2 SVGEGT. Trimming took 2 bases from V and 2 from J, leaving 12 bases between them. The CDR3 sequence is CASSYGGILQETQYF. The CDR3 DNA reads TGTGCCAGCAGTTACGGCGGGATCCTTCAAGAGACCCAGTACTTC.

With respect to this clonotype: Likely a read error: the CDR3 ends without its conserved phenylalanine or tryptophan. The chain employs TRBV20-1 and TRBJ2-1; 7 bases are a match to TRBD1. The CDR3 is 14 residues long. CDR1 is DFQATT, CDR2 SNEGSKA, per germline (reference sequence). V lost 6 bases and J lost 2; bases outside the gene matches: 7. CDR3 nucleotide sequence: TGCAGTGCAAGAACAGGGGTGACCTACAATGAGCAGTTCTGC. It specifies CSARTGVTYNEQFC.

This clonotype has ten or more counts. V is TRBV2 and J is TRBJ2-7; D remains unclear. V was clipped by 7 bases and J by 1 base, with 14 bases between them. This CDR3 is built from 14 residues. Germline values: CDR1 SNHLY, CDR2 FYNNEI. The CDR3 sequence: CASMPTEWSYEQYF. The CDR3 region has the DNA TGTGCCAGCATGCCGACTGAGTGGTCCTACGAGCAGTACTTC.

The J gene is TRBJ2-1, the V gene TRBV4-2, with D unclear. The germline V gene encodes CDR1 LGHNA and CDR2 YNFKEQ. This CDR3 spans 15 amino acids. Trimming removed 0 bases from V and 5 bases from J, with 11 bases in between. Written as DNA, the CDR3 is TGTGCCAGCAGCCAAGATTTTCAAGTAAACAATGAGCAGTTCTTC. Its translation is CASSQDFQVNNEQFF.